This T cell receptor (beta chain) was sequenced during a study of blood T cell repertoires in COVID-19. Whole-study context: Sites across the United States, Italy and Spain contributed samples from acute and convalescent COVID-19. T cells, B-cell-depleted T cells, or PBMCs provided the cDNA or gDNA that served as material.

The CDR3 extends over 15 amino acids. V lost 1 base to trimming and J lost 3 bases; unmatched junction nucleotides: 7. CDR1 is SGHRS and CDR2 is YFSETQ in the germline V gene. Original handling: Scientists estimated how many nucleated cells there were by amplifying reference gene primers. TCRdb's copy holds only in-frame clones and misses some; the assay was immunoSEQ multiplex PCR. The V and J calls and clone size are taken from that table; D and trimming were inferred from the DNA. The repertoire includes 80,000 to 100,000 clones, roughly 78% of them detected once, and 10% sits in the top ten. The sequencing input was peripheral blood. This TCR came from a woman in her seventies with acute or convalescent COVID-19. The gene calls are TRBV5-1 and TRBJ2-7, with 7 bases fitting TRBD2. CDR3 nucleotide sequence: TGCGCCAGCAGCTTGTTTGCTAGCGGAGACTACGAGCAGTACTTC. It yields the protein CASSLFASGDYEQYF. Full variable domain (rest looked up from reference TRBV5-1 and TRBJ2-7): KAGVTQTPRYLIKTRGQQVTLSCSPISGHRSVSWYQQTPGQGLQFLFEYFSETQRNKGNFPGRFSGRQFSNSRSEMNVSTLELGDSALYLCASSLFASGDYEQYFGPGTRLTVT.